This paragraph covers one T cell receptor beta chain sequence. Its matching antigen is unknown. Per germline, CDR1 KGHDR and CDR2 SFDVKD. V was pared by 4 bases and J by 5 bases, with 10 bases of the junction left unmatched. This CDR3 comprises 16 residues. The entry originates in a study of T-cell reconstitution after alpha-beta-depleted transplantation in children. Construction of the TCRbeta library involved unique molecular identifiers. TCRdb called the PCR reads again in MiXCR, with one record for every CDR3 protein. The sample holds about 250,000 distinct CDR3 sequences; around 25% are singletons and the top ten take about 5%. The study, taken as a whole, reports: Expanded clones from the graft, numbering several hundred, reportedly supplied alpha-beta T cells about two months after transplant. Certain patients had high TCRbeta diversity at day 60, and it came from recipient T cells and thymic progenitors that survived. Hyperexpanded clones declined; after one year, newly produced T cells mostly supplied diversity.

This receptor was obtained from a female patient aged 2-9 years who had a stem cell transplant for congenital amegakaryocytic thrombocytopenia, so the T cells may come from the graft donor. Sequences were derived from PBMCs, mostly from graft donor cells, sampled 360 days after TCRalphabeta/CD19-depleted stem cell transplant. The chain joins TRBV24-1 to TRBJ2-1; 7 bases match TRBD1. The CDR3 loop reads CATSDPGQPPHNEQFF. DNA of the CDR3: TGTGCCACCAGTGACCCGGGACAGCCTCCCCACAATGAGCAGTTCTTC.